These 30 T cell receptor beta chains came from one sample sequenced in a study of blood T cell repertoires in COVID-19. Assay: immunoSEQ multiplex PCR; the TCRdb copy retains only in-frame clones and omits some. The sample lists 140,000 or so clones; about three quarters were seen once. Sequencing was carried out using peripheral blood. The receptors derive from a man aged 45-65 years with acute or convalescent COVID-19.

This sequence joins TRBV7-2 and TRBJ1-5; D not certain. The V gene lost 3 bases and the J gene lost 1 base, with 10 bases spanning the gap. CDR3 size: 15 residues. Per germline, CDR1 SGHTA and CDR2 FQGNSA. CDR3 amino acids: CASSLSRGSNQPQHF. CDR3 DNA: TGTGCCAGCAGCTTGAGTAGAGGGAGCAATCAGCCCCAGCATTTT.

The CDR3 DNA reads as TGCAGTGCTAGTCTAGCGGGGGGCAGGTCCTACAATGAGCAGTTCTTC. Its protein is CSASLAGGRSYNEQFF. The chain has TRBV20-1 and TRBJ2-1, with 11 bases that match TRBD2. The CDR3 contains 16 residues. V gave up 3 bases and J gave up 1 base; unmatched junction bases: 5. CDR1 is DFQATT and CDR2 is SNEGSKA in the germline V gene (reference sequence).

The chain links TRBV15 to TRBJ2-7; 9 nucleotides line up with TRBD2. CDR3 length equals 15 residues. CDR1 and CDR2 (germline): LNHNV, YYDKDF (reference sequence). V lost 9 bases to trimming and J lost 0 bases; unmatched junction nucleotides: 9. The DNA for the CDR3 is TGTGCCACTCGACGAGCGGGGGGTAGCTCCTACGAGCAGTACTTC. Amino acids: CATRRAGGSSYEQYF.

DNA of the CDR3: TGTGCCAGCAGTTTCGAGAATAGCAATCAGCCCCAGCATTTT. This codes for CASSFENSNQPQHF. The V and J genes are TRBV27 and TRBJ1-5; no reliable D call. Between the trimmed V and J ends, which lost 3 bases and 0 bases, there was a span of 6 bases. Germline V gives CDR1 MNHEY, CDR2 SMNVEV (reference sequence). This CDR3 has 14 residues.

The rearrangement uses TRBV6-4 and TRBJ1-2, with unresolved D. The CDR3 consists of 14 residues. Germline values: CDR1 MRHNA, CDR2 SNTAGT. With 3 bases removed from V and 4 bases from J, the gap between germline ends came to 12 bases. CDR3 loop: CASSEGSGIYGYTF. The DNA of the CDR3 is TGTGCCAGCAGTGAGGGCAGCGGAATCTATGGCTACACCTTC.

The rearrangement links TRBV5-6 to TRBJ2-7, with TRBD2 identical over 7 bases. This CDR3 contains 14 residues. V was clipped by 0 bases and J by 4 bases; unmatched bases: 4. Per the germline V gene, CDR1 is SGHDT and CDR2 is YYEEEE. The CDR3 DNA sequence: TGTGCCAGCAGCTTGGGGGACTACCTATACGAGCAGTACGTC. Its protein is CASSLGDYLYEQYV.

The chain couples TRBV11-2 to TRBJ1-6, with TRBD1 as a possible D gene (5 bases). Trimming shortened V by 7 bases and J by 9 bases, and 16 bases separated the two germline ends. Per the germline V gene, CDR1 is SGHAT and CDR2 is FQNNGV. CDR3 size: 14 residues. DNA for the CDR3: TGTGCCAGCACTATACCCCCGGGGGGTTCACCCCTCCACTTT. Its translation is CASTIPPGGSPLHF. The full variable domain, rest sourced from reference TRBV11-2 and TRBJ1-6, is EAGVAQSPRYKIIEKRQSVAFWCNPISGHATLYWYQQILGQGPKLLIQFQNNGVVDDSQLPKDRFSAERLKGVDSTLKIQPAKLEDSAVYLCASTIPPGGSPLHFGNGTRLTVT.

V gene TRBV4-2 combines with J gene TRBJ2-3; either TRBD1 or TRBD2 may fit D (6 bases each). V lost 7 bases and J lost 0, with 17 bases in between. The germline gives CDR1 LGHNA, CDR2 YNFKEQ. CDR3 length: 16 amino acids. CDR3 in amino acids: CASNREGGTSTDTQYF. CDR3 bases: TGTGCCAGCAACCGAGAGGGGGGAACCAGCACAGATACGCAGTATTTT.

This clone showed up just once. The chain combines TRBV4-1 with TRBJ1-1, with D maybe TRBD1 (5 bases). Between the trimmed V and J ends, which lost 1 base and 6 bases, there was a span of 9 bases. CDR1 MGHRA and CDR2 YSYEKL come from the germline V gene. The CDR3 extends over 13 amino acids. The CDR3 DNA follows: TGCGCCAGCAGCCAAGCGACAGACGCTGAAGCTTTCTTT. Translation: CASSQATDAEAFF.

The chain combines TRBV15 with TRBJ2-2, with D tentatively TRBD2 (6 bases). V shed 1 base and J shed 4 bases, with 10 bases lying between them. The V gene's germline CDR1 is LNHNV and CDR2 YYDKDF (reference sequence). The CDR3 runs to 15 residues. The CDR3 nucleotides are TGTGCCACCAGCAGAGCTGGGGGACTCACCGGGGAGCTGTTTTTT. Residues: CATSRAGGLTGELFF.

This clone has only a few counts. This chain joins TRBV19 and TRBJ1-3; D is possibly TRBD1 (5 bases). The CDR3 has 15 amino acids. Germline values: CDR1 LNHDA, CDR2 SQIVND (reference sequence). V was trimmed by 2 bases and J by 1 base, leaving 9 bases between them. The DNA for the CDR3 is TGTGCCAGTAGTATATTGGGGGGATCTGGAAACACCATATATTTT. This encodes CASSILGGSGNTIYF.

The chain employs TRBV18 and TRBJ1-2; no clear D gene. Germline V CDR1 and CDR2: KGHSH, LQKENI. The V gene lost 2 bases and the J gene lost 8 bases, with 15 bases spanning the gap. The CDR3 runs 14 residues. The CDR3: CASSPSTTGYGYTF. The CDR3 coding sequence is TGTGCCAGCTCACCATCTACCACGGGGTACGGCTACACCTTC.

The rearrangement uses TRBV6-5 and TRBJ2-7; D call uncertain. CDR1 and CDR2 (germline): MNHEY, SVGAGI. This CDR3 has 13 amino acids. V shed 5 bases and J shed 1 base, with 9 bases lying between them. For the CDR3, the DNA is TGTGCCAGCAGTCTGACAAATTCCTACGAGCAGTACTTC. It translates to CASSLTNSYEQYF.

The J gene is TRBJ1-2, the V gene TRBV5-5; no clear D gene. Trimming shortened V by 6 bases and J by 0 bases, and 12 bases separated the two germline ends. The CDR3 extends over 14 amino acids. Germline loops: CDR1 SGHKS, CDR2 YYEKEE (reference sequence). The CDR3 bases are TGTGCCAGCAACCTTGCACCGGCTAACTATGGCTACACCTTC. Amino acid sequence: CASNLAPANYGYTF. Supplemented by reference TRBV5-5 and TRBJ1-2, the full variable domain reads DAGVTQSPTHLIKTRGQQVTLRCSPISGHKSVSWYQQVLGQGPQFIFQYYEKEERGRGNFPDRFSARQFPNYSSELNVNALLLGDSALYLCASNLAPANYGYTFGSGTRLTVV.

This chain uses TRBV5-6 with TRBJ1-5, with D hard to call. With 0 bases removed from V and 9 bases from J, the gap between germline ends came to 13 bases. Germline-derived CDR1 and CDR2 are SGHDT and YYEEEE. The CDR3 totals 14 residues. The CDR3 DNA follows: TGTGCCAGCAGCTTGGCGGCAGGCCTCGGGCCCCAGCATTTT. Residues: CASSLAAGLGPQHF.

This chain joins TRBV29-1 and TRBJ1-1; D is uncertain. CDR1 and CDR2 from the germline V gene are SQVTM and ANQGSEA. V lost 7 bases and J 6 bases, leaving 18 bases between the germline ends. The CDR3 totals 13 residues. CDR3 in DNA: TGCAGCGCCTCCTCAGGTTCCAAGGCTGAAGCTTTCTTT. This encodes CSASSGSKAEAFF.

The chain recombines TRBV6-5 with TRBJ2-7; D is perhaps TRBD2 (6 bases). This CDR3 is built from 13 residues. Between the trimmed V and J ends, which lost 7 bases and 5 bases, there was a span of 15 bases. From germline, CDR1 is MNHEY and CDR2 SVGAGI. In DNA form, the CDR3 reads TGTGCCAGCATTAGTCCGGGGAGGAACGAGCAGTACTTC. It is translated as CASISPGRNEQYF.

The table lists this clone with a count of one. The J gene is TRBJ2-3, the V gene TRBV19; D gene unclear. Germline V gene sequence: CDR1 LNHDA, CDR2 SQIVND (reference sequence). V lost 8 bases and J lost 6, with 9 bases in between. This CDR3 spans 11 amino acids. The CDR3 DNA reads as TGTGCCAGTGTCTATCGGGATACGCAGTATTTT. Protein sequence: CASVYRDTQYF.

V gene TRBV11-3 combines with J gene TRBJ2-2; a possible D gene is TRBD2 (5 bases). Trimming shortened V by 1 base and J by 6 bases, and 6 bases separated the two germline ends. Germline values: CDR1 SGHNT, CDR2 YENEEA. The CDR3 consists of 13 residues. The CDR3 nucleotides are TGTGCCAGCAGCTTAGTAGCGTCCGGGGAGCTGTTTTTT. Translation: CASSLVASGELFF.

The chain carries TRBV7-8 and TRBJ2-7; a weak D match, TRBD1 (6 bases). The ends were cut back, 0 bases at V and 1 base at J, with 10 bases in the middle. Looked up from germline, CDR1 is SGHVS and CDR2 is FQNEAQ. The CDR3 sequence is 15 residues long. This CDR3 reads CASSLATGWSYEQYV. The CDR3 DNA reads as TGTGCCAGCAGCTTAGCTACAGGGTGGTCCTACGAGCAGTACGTC.

The chain joins TRBV27 to TRBJ1-2, with D maybe TRBD1 (5 bases). The CDR3 extends over 16 amino acids. Per germline, CDR1 MNHEY and CDR2 SMNVEV (reference sequence). V lost 6 bases and J 0 bases, leaving 17 bases between the germline ends. The CDR3 here is CASSSYGTGANYGYTF. CDR3 in DNA: TGTGCCAGCAGCTCCTACGGGACGGGAGCTAACTATGGCTACACCTTC.

This rearrangement joins TRBV23-1 to TRBJ1-6; possible D gene TRBD1, 5 bases. TRBV23-1 is an open reading frame whose function is uncertain. This CDR3 comprises 15 residues. The V gene lost 8 bases and the J gene lost 5 bases, with 16 bases spanning the gap. CDR3 region: CASPKGHHNNSPLHF. The CDR3 DNA sequence: TGCGCCAGCCCCAAAGGACACCACAATAATTCACCCCTCCACTTT.

The J gene is TRBJ2-3, the V gene TRBV21-1; the tabulated D call, TRBD2, remains unverified against the DNA. TRBV21-1 is a documented pseudogene. The CDR3 length is 19 residues. The CDR3 here is CASSKADLGGYNSTDTQYF. In nucleotides, the CDR3 is TGTGCCAGCAGCAAAGCAGATCTAGGCGGGTACAATAGCACAGATACGCAGTATTTT.

CDR3: CASSLSRYGTEAFF. The CDR3 coding sequence is TGTGCCAGCAGCTTATCCAGGTATGGCACTGAAGCTTTCTTT. The V call is TRBV11-2, the J call TRBJ1-1; D is undetermined. With 2 bases removed from V and 4 bases from J, the gap between germline ends came to 11 bases. CDR1 SGHAT and CDR2 FQNNGV come from the germline V gene. CDR3 length: 14 residues.

This clone was observed a few times. The chain combines TRBV30 with TRBJ2-1, with 8 bases matching TRBD1. The V gene's germline CDR1 is GTSNPN and CDR2 SVGIG (reference sequence). J gave up 7 bases and V 3 bases, and 5 bases lay outside the gene matches. The CDR3 loop spans 13 amino acids. The CDR3 sequence: CAWSSDRGNEQFF. The CDR3 DNA sequence: TGTGCCTGGAGCAGTGACAGGGGTAATGAGCAGTTCTTC.

The chain couples TRBV5-4 to TRBJ2-1; 10 nucleotides agree with TRBD1. The V gene's germline CDR1 is SGHNT and CDR2 YYREEE (reference sequence). CDR3 length equals 16 residues. V lost 3 bases and J lost 4; bases outside the gene matches: 7. The DNA for the CDR3 is TGTGCCAGCAGCTCCGGGGGGGACAGGGGATACAATGAGCAGTTCTTC. Its protein product is CASSSGGDRGYNEQFF.

This chain links TRBV5-1 with TRBJ2-3; 8 bases fit TRBD1. The germline CDR1 and CDR2 sequences are SGHRS and YFSETQ. After removal of 4 bases from V and 0 bases from J, the junction contained 4 bases not matched to a gene. CDR3 length: 15 amino acids. CDR3 bases: TGCGCCAGCAGCAAGGGACAGGATAGCACAGATACGCAGTATTTT. Its protein product is CASSKGQDSTDTQYF.

The chain links TRBV5-1 to TRBJ2-3; 7 bases map to TRBD1. Trimming at V came to 4 bases and at J to 4 bases, leaving 6 bases not matched to a gene. Germline V lookup: CDR1 SGHRS, CDR2 YFSETQ. CDR3 length: 14 residues. CDR3 in DNA: TGCGCCAGCAGCCCGGGACAGTTCCCAGATACGCAGTATTTT. Translating it yields CASSPGQFPDTQYF.

This clone appeared a single time. This chain links TRBV3-1 (or the pseudogene TRBV3-2) with TRBJ2-7; TRBD2 aligns across 13 bases. Germline V gene lookup returns CDR1 LGHDT and CDR2 YNNKEL (reference sequence). This CDR3 spans 15 amino acids. J was trimmed by 4 bases and V by 4 bases; bases with no gene match: 4. CDR3 residues: CASSPGTSGDYEQYV. CDR3 coding DNA: TGTGCCAGCAGCCCTGGGACTAGCGGGGATTACGAGCAGTACGTC.

The J gene is TRBJ2-1, the V gene TRBV4-1; 11 nucleotides line up with TRBD2. V lost 3 bases to trimming and J lost 10 bases; unmatched junction nucleotides: 8. Germline CDR1 reads MGHRA; CDR2 reads YSYEKL. The CDR3 is made up of 15 amino acids. The CDR3 DNA sequence: TGCGCCAGCAGCCAGTGGCTAGCGGGGGGTGGCGAGCAGTTCTTC. This translates into CASSQWLAGGGEQFF.